One sample yielded the 10 T cell receptor beta chains listed below, sequenced in a study of T cells in women clearing cervical HPV infection. The protocol was immunoSEQ multiplex PCR, while the TCRdb copy is restricted to in-frame clones and leaves out a portion. The table for this sample gives tens of thousands of clones. Sequencing was performed on blood buffy coat. The receptors were gathered from a woman aged 18 to 75 with a cervical HPV16 infection that either progressed to CIN3+ or cleared (not recorded which).

Comment on this clone: Read coverage stops 3 residues before the CDR3 terminus; the germline J gene supplies the remainder. The chain joins TRBV7-2 to TRBJ2-7, with TRBD2 matching 10 bases. This CDR3 is built from 15 residues. V gave up 5 bases and J gave up 6 bases; unmatched junction bases: 10. In germline, CDR1 is SGHTA, CDR2 FQGNSA. The CDR3 protein is CASSPLEREGAEQYF. CDR3 DNA, as far as it was read: TGTGCCAGCAGCCCCCTCGAGCGGGAGGGCGCCGAG.

Of note for this clone: The CDR3 end lies 3 residues beyond the end of the read and is filled in from the germline J gene. The gene calls are TRBV5-1 and TRBJ1-4; D is unresolved. This CDR3 region has 16 residues. Germline CDR1 reads SGHRS; CDR2 reads YFSETQ. Trimming took 0 bases from V and 0 from J, leaving 9 bases between them. The CDR3 is CASSLAPGSTNEKLFF. Incomplete CDR3 DNA: TGCGCCAGCAGCTTGGCACCAGGTTCAACTAATGAAAAA.

Worth noting for this clone: Sequencing ends 3 residues short of the CDR3 end; the germline J gene provides the rest. J is TRBJ2-2 and V is TRBV7-9; TRBD1 is a possible D gene (5 bases). Germline V CDR1 and CDR2: SEHNR, FQNEAQ (reference sequence). V lost 6 bases and J 2 bases, leaving 13 bases between the germline ends. The CDR3 length is 15 residues. The CDR3 sequence is CASRPGQGNTGELFF. The covered CDR3 bases are TGTGCCAGCAGGCCCGGACAAGGAAACACCGGGGAG.

With respect to this clone: Coverage ceases 3 residues before the CDR3 finishes, and the germline J gene fills in the end. This chain uses TRBV11-3 with TRBJ2-7, with D possibly TRBD2 on 5 matching bases. V lost 1 base, J lost 4 bases, and 5 bases lay in between. The CDR3 length is 12 residues. Germline V gene lookup returns CDR1 SGHNT and CDR2 YENEEA. The CDR3 protein is CASSLAGYEQYF. CDR3 bases read: TGTGCCAGCAGCTTAGCGGGGTACGAG.

Turning to this clone: The CDR3 extends 3 residues past the end of the read, so its final part is completed from the germline J gene. The V and J genes are TRBV5-1 and TRBJ1-6; D might be TRBD1 (5 bases). Germline V gene data show CDR1 as SGHRS and CDR2 as YFSETQ. This CDR3 has 15 amino acids. Trimming pared 2 bases from V and 7 bases from J, leaving 13 bases between. This chain's CDR3 is CASSFAGQGNSPLHF. CDR3 DNA, as far as it was read: TGCGCCAGCAGCTTTGCCGGGCAGGGAAATTCACCC. The full variable domain, completed using reference TRBV5-1 and TRBJ1-6, is KAGVTQTPRYLIKTRGQQVTLSCSPISGHRSVSWYQQTPGQGLQFLFEYFSETQRNKGNFPGRFSGRQFSNSRSEMNVSTLELGDSALYLCASSFAGQGNSPLHFGNGTRLTVT.

With respect to this clone: The sequenced fragment ends 3 residues before the CDR3 boundary, so the rest is inferred from the germline J gene. The V call is TRBV18, the J call TRBJ2-4; 15 positions match TRBD2. Germline lookup yields CDR1 KGHSH and CDR2 LQKENI. V was pared by 3 bases and J by 1 base, with 4 bases of the junction left unmatched. The CDR3 is 18 amino acids. This CDR3 is CASSPTGTSGGAKNIQYF. The sequenced CDR3 bases are TGTGCCAGCTCACCCACCGGGACTAGCGGGGGGGCCAAAAACATT.

For this clone: The sequence runs out 3 residues before the end of the CDR3; the remainder is reconstructed from the germline J gene. This sequence joins TRBV2 and TRBJ1-4; 8 bases are a match to TRBD1. Germline values: CDR1 SNHLY, CDR2 FYNNEI. V trimming: 10 bases; J trimming: 0 bases; junction bases outside the gene matches: 7. The CDR3 has 15 amino acids. The CDR3 spells CAIDRGSATNEKLFF. Incomplete CDR3 DNA: TGTGCCATTGACAGGGGATCTGCAACTAATGAAAAA.

On this clone: The CDR3 end lies 3 residues beyond the end of the read and is filled in from the germline J gene. The chain is built from TRBV7-2 and TRBJ2-2; unclear D gene. CDR1 and CDR2 from the germline V gene are SGHTA and FQGNSA. The V and J ends lost 6 bases and 0 bases respectively, with 8 bases between them. CDR3 length equals 14 residues. This CDR3 reads CASRSHPNTGELFF. CDR3 bases read: TGTGCCAGCAGATCCCATCCGAACACCGGGGAG.

Concerning this clone: The read falls 3 residues short of the CDR3 end, and the missing part is taken from the germline J gene. The chain combines TRBV13 with TRBJ2-1; D is ambiguous. Trimming took off 1 base at V and 0 bases at J, with 7 bases between the two ends. Germline lookup yields CDR1 PRHDT and CDR2 FYEKMQ (reference sequence). CDR3 size: 15 residues. The CDR3 DNA, read in part, is TGTGCCAGCAGCTTAGCGGGTAGCTCCTACAATGAG. Residues: CASSLAGSSYNE. The entire CDR3 is CASSLAGSSYNEQFF. Combining the CDR3 with reference TRBV13 and TRBJ2-1 gives the whole variable domain AAGVIQSPRHLIKEKRETATLKCYPIPRHDTVYWYQQGPGQDPQFLISFYEKMQSDKGSIPDRFSAQQFSDYHSELNMSSLELGDSALYFCASSLAGSSYNEQFFGPGTRLTVL.

Of note for this clone: The read gets to within 3 residues of the CDR3 end, and the germline J gene fills in the rest. The gene calls are TRBV7-9 and TRBJ2-2, with TRBD1 matching 7 bases. The CDR3 has 15 residues. Germline lookup yields CDR1 SEHNR and CDR2 FQNEAQ (reference sequence). J was trimmed by 4 bases and V by 5 bases; bases with no gene match: 7. The CDR3 protein is CASSPTTGFTGELFF. CDR3 DNA, as far as it was read: TGTGCCAGCAGCCCCACGACAGGGTTCACCGGGGAG. Filled out from reference TRBV7-9 and TRBJ2-2, the complete variable domain reads DTGVSQNPRHKITKRGQNVTFRCDPISEHNRLYWYRQTLGQGPEFLTYFQNEAQLEKSRLLSDRFSAERPKGSFSTLEIQRTEQGDSAMYLCASSPTTGFTGELFFGEGSRLTVL.